The 15 T cell receptor beta chains listed next were all sequenced from one sample in a study of blood T cell repertoires in COVID-19. Some clones are missing from TCRdb's copy, which holds only in-frame ones; the method was immunoSEQ multiplex PCR. This table holds 200,000 or so clones, 70% to 85% found once. Sequenced input: peripheral blood. Receptor source: a woman aged 25 to 39 with acute or convalescent COVID-19.

The genes are TRBV30 and TRBJ1-2, with TRBD1 as a possible D gene (6 bases). The CDR3 contains 16 residues. The germline CDR1 and CDR2 sequences are GTSNPN and SVGIG (reference sequence). V gave up 1 base and J gave up 1 base, with 16 bases separating them. In nucleotides, the CDR3 is TGTGCCTGGAGTGAAATACTGGGGGCTCATAACTATGGCTACACCTTC. It codes for CAWSEILGAHNYGYTF. Supplemented by reference TRBV30 and TRBJ1-2, the full variable domain reads SQTIHQWPATLVQPVGSPLSLECTVEGTSNPNLYWYRQAAGRGLQLLFYSVGIGQISSEVPQNLSASRPQDRQFILSSKKLLLSDSGFYLCAWSEILGAHNYGYTFGSGTRLTVV.

V usage is TRBV7-2 and J usage is TRBJ2-1; 7 bases map to TRBD2. The J segment lost 4 bases and the V segment lost 0 bases, leaving 6 bases of the junction unmatched. Germline CDR1 reads SGHTA; CDR2 reads FQGNSA. This CDR3 has 16 residues. The CDR3 DNA follows: TGTGCCAGCAGCTTAGCGCGGGGGAGTCTTTACAATGAGCAGTTCTTC. It translates to CASSLARGSLYNEQFF.

The gene calls are TRBV5-4 and TRBJ2-7; TRBD1 aligns across 7 bases. There are 15 residues in the CDR3. After removal of 2 bases from V and 3 bases from J, the junction contained 8 bases not matched to a gene. Per germline, CDR1 SGHNT and CDR2 YYREEE (reference sequence). CDR3 sequence (DNA): TGTGCCAGCAGCTTACCGGGACAGCCCTTCTACGAGCAGTACTTC. Amino acids: CASSLPGQPFYEQYF.

The J gene is TRBJ2-1, the V gene TRBV27, with 9 nucleotides matching TRBD1. The CDR3 is 14 residues long. Trimming removed 4 bases from V and 3 bases from J; junction bases left unmatched: 1. From germline, CDR1 is MNHEY and CDR2 SMNVEV (reference sequence). DNA of the CDR3: TGTGCCAGCAGTTACAGGGGGCTCTACAATGAGCAGTTCTTC. Translating it yields CASSYRGLYNEQFF.

The gene calls are TRBV9 and TRBJ2-7; TRBD2 matches 13 bases. Germline loops: CDR1 SGDLS, CDR2 YYNGEE. J was trimmed by 5 bases and V by 4 bases; bases with no gene match: 9. The CDR3 consists of 16 residues. The CDR3 reads CASSLGLAGVDNEQYF. CDR3 bases: TGTGCCAGCAGCTTAGGACTAGCGGGAGTTGATAACGAGCAGTACTTC.

The genes are TRBV9 and TRBJ2-2, with D maybe TRBD1 (5 bases). There are 17 residues in the CDR3. Germline V lookup: CDR1 SGDLS, CDR2 YYNGEE. V shed 0 bases and J shed 2 bases, with 14 bases lying between them. CDR3 nucleotides: TGTGCCAGCAGCGTAGAGGGGTGGAACACTAACACCGGGGAGCTGTTTTTT. Its protein is CASSVEGWNTNTGELFF. Supplemented by reference TRBV9 and TRBJ2-2, the full variable domain reads DSGVTQTPKHLITATGQRVTLRCSPRSGDLSVYWYQQSLDQGLQFLIQYYNGEERAKGNILERFSAQQFPDLHSELNLSSLELGDSALYFCASSVEGWNTNTGELFFGEGSRLTVL.

V and J are TRBV14 and TRBJ1-4; possible D gene TRBD1, 5 bases. Trimming took off 0 bases at V and 5 bases at J, with 10 bases between the two ends. This CDR3 has 15 residues. Germline CDR1 reads SGHDN; CDR2 reads FVKESK. The CDR3: CASSQDQGTNEKLFF. The DNA of the CDR3 is TGTGCCAGCAGCCAAGATCAGGGTACCAATGAAAAACTGTTTTTT.

The chain carries TRBV7-2 and TRBJ1-6; 9 bases match TRBD1. V lost 6 bases and J lost 10; bases outside the gene matches: 10. The V gene's germline CDR1 is SGHTA and CDR2 FQGNSA. The CDR3 length is 15 residues. The CDR3 bases are TGTGCCAGCAGTTGGAGACAGGGGGAAGGGTCACCCCTCCACTTT. Amino acids: CASSWRQGEGSPLHF.

This chain links TRBV5-1 with TRBJ1-1; a weak D match, TRBD1 (5 bases). V lost 3 bases and J lost 3, with 15 bases in between. The CDR3 covers 15 residues. Germline CDR1 and CDR2: SGHRS and YFSETQ. The CDR3 nucleotides are TGCGCCAGCAGCTGGGGCGGGACGGGGGACACTGAAGCTTTCTTT. Translating gives CASSWGGTGDTEAFF.

This chain connects TRBV5-1 to TRBJ1-4, with 8 bases fitting TRBD1. The CDR3 totals 15 residues. Germline V gene data show CDR1 as SGHRS and CDR2 as YFSETQ. V shed 5 bases and J 8 bases; nucleotides not matched to a gene: 11. Here the CDR3 reads CASRDIGQGWEKLFF. CDR3 in DNA: TGCGCCAGCAGAGATATCGGACAGGGATGGGAAAAACTGTTTTTT.

The chain uses TRBV7-2 and TRBJ1-1; 9 positions match TRBD1. Germline V gene data show CDR1 as SGHTA and CDR2 as FQGNSA. The CDR3 runs 14 residues. The J segment lost 5 bases and the V segment lost 3 bases, leaving 4 bases of the junction unmatched. DNA of the CDR3: TGTGCCAGCAGCTTGGGACAGGGAAGTACTGAAGCTTTCTTT. The encoded protein is CASSLGQGSTEAFF.

The chain is built from TRBV27 and TRBJ1-2; 8 positions agree with TRBD1. J gave up 2 bases and V 8 bases, and 1 base lay outside the gene matches. Germline CDR1 reads MNHEY; CDR2 reads SMNVEV (reference sequence). The CDR3 runs 12 residues. This chain's CDR3 is CASQGANYGYTF. CDR3 DNA sequence: TGTGCCAGCCAGGGGGCAAACTATGGCTACACCTTC.

This clone is labeled medium-sized. The rearrangement joins TRBV4-2 to TRBJ2-2; 10 bases are shared with TRBD2. Germline CDR1 is LGHNA and CDR2 is YNFKEQ. CDR3 size: 19 residues. J gave up 2 bases and V 1 base, and 10 bases lay outside the gene matches. The CDR3 coding sequence is TGTGCCAGCAGCCAAGGATCGGCTAGCGGGAGTCTAAACACCGGGGAGCTGTTTTTT. This translates into CASSQGSASGSLNTGELFF.

The gene calls are TRBV5-1 and TRBJ1-1; 8 nucleotides agree with TRBD1. V lost 0 bases to trimming and J lost 0 bases; unmatched junction nucleotides: 4. The CDR3 is made up of 16 amino acids. Per the germline V gene, CDR1 is SGHRS and CDR2 is YFSETQ. This CDR3 reads CASSLVTGGLNTEAFF. For the CDR3, the DNA is TGCGCCAGCAGCTTGGTAACAGGGGGTTTGAACACTGAAGCTTTCTTT.

The chain joins TRBV5-6 to TRBJ1-5; 8 nucleotides line up with TRBD1. Germline V lookup: CDR1 SGHDT, CDR2 YYEEEE. The CDR3 length is 15 residues. Losses at the gene ends were 2 bases for V and 6 bases for J; bases not matched to a gene: 7. CDR3 region: CASSLGQGKGQPQHF. DNA for the CDR3: TGTGCCAGCAGCTTAGGACAGGGAAAGGGTCAGCCCCAGCATTTT.